This T cell receptor beta chain is from a study of blood T cell repertoires in COVID-19. For the study at large: Spain, Italy and the United States supplied samples that represented acute and convalescent COVID-19. The cDNA or gDNA used as material had been derived from T cells, B-cell-depleted T cells, or PBMCs.

Trimming pared 5 bases from V and 0 bases from J, leaving 16 bases between. The germline gives CDR1 SEHNR, CDR2 FQNEAQ (reference sequence). The CDR3 loop spans 16 amino acids. The recovered donors of Cohort 3 showed two negative PCRs, clearance, or symptom resolution. Source study methods: Estimation of nucleated cell counts was performed using reference gene primer amplification. Only in-frame clones appear in the TCRdb table, and some are missing; sequencing was by immunoSEQ multiplex PCR. V and J calls and clone size follow that table, whereas D and trimming were derived from the DNA. The sample consists of 270,000 or so clones, approximately 89% of them appearing once.

The origin of this receptor is a woman between 18 and 29 years old who had recovered from COVID-19. The chain combines TRBV7-9 with TRBJ1-2; no clear D gene. Source material: PBMCs or T cells enriched from blood (not recorded which). The CDR3 nucleotides read TGTGCCAGCAGCCGAATTAAGACGGGAGCTAACTATGGCTACACCTTC. It is translated as CASSRIKTGANYGYTF.